The 29 T cell receptor beta chains below all came from one sample that was sequenced in a study of blood T cell repertoires in COVID-19. Assay: immunoSEQ multiplex PCR; the TCRdb copy retains only in-frame clones and omits some. The sample lists about 370,000 clones, about 90% seen once, with about 10% in the top ten. Sequenced sample: peripheral blood. These receptors came from a woman aged 25 to 39 with COVID-19, enrolled during active disease.

This rearrangement joins TRBV27 to TRBJ2-7, with D perhaps matching TRBD2 (5 bases). CDR1 and CDR2 from the germline V gene are MNHEY and SMNVEV (reference sequence). V was shortened by 6 bases and J by 2 bases, with 17 bases between the two germline ends. The CDR3 has 15 residues. Here the CDR3 reads CASSPRGSAAYEQYF. CDR3 DNA: TGTGCCAGCAGCCCCAGAGGGAGCGCGGCCTACGAGCAGTACTTC.

The chain uses TRBV19 and TRBJ1-6; 7 bases map to TRBD1. Germline V gene data show CDR1 as LNHDA and CDR2 as SQIVND (reference sequence). The V segment lost 7 bases and the J segment 14 bases; nucleotides outside the gene matches: 14. This CDR3 spans 14 amino acids. This CDR3 is CASTGTGAPSSLHF. DNA for the CDR3: TGTGCCAGTACGGGTACAGGGGCCCCGTCGTCCCTCCACTTT.

The chain carries TRBV5-6 and TRBJ1-5; 11 bases line up with TRBD1. The J segment lost 2 bases and the V segment lost 4 bases, leaving 8 bases of the junction unmatched. Germline V gene sequence: CDR1 SGHDT, CDR2 YYEEEE. The CDR3 extends over 17 amino acids. CDR3 region: CASSLLLGQGGNQPQHF. CDR3 sequence (DNA): TGTGCCAGCAGCCTTCTCCTGGGACAGGGGGGCAATCAGCCCCAGCATTTT. The full variable domain, in which reference TRBV5-6 and TRBJ1-5 provide the parts outside the CDR3, is DAGVTQSPTHLIKTRGQQVTLRCSPKSGHDTVSWYQQALGQGPQFIFQYYEEEERQRGNFPDRFSGHQFPNYSSELNVNALLLGDSALYLCASSLLLGQGGNQPQHFGDGTRLSIL.

This clone was recorded a few times. The chain joins TRBV5-4 to TRBJ2-7, with 12 bases fitting TRBD1. The germline gives CDR1 SGHNT, CDR2 YYREEE (reference sequence). Losses at the gene ends were 4 bases for V and 11 bases for J; bases not matched to a gene: 7. The CDR3 extends over 13 amino acids. The CDR3 sequence: CASSVTGTGGEYF. DNA for the CDR3: TGTGCCAGCAGCGTCACCGGGACAGGGGGCGAGTACTTC. Combining the CDR3 with reference TRBV5-4 and TRBJ2-7 gives the whole variable domain ETGVTQSPTHLIKTRGQQVTLRCSSQSGHNTVSWYQQALGQGPQFIFQYYREEENGRGNFPPRFSGLQFPNYSSELNVNALELDDSALYLCASSVTGTGGEYFGPGTRLTVT.

The V call is TRBV5-4, the J call TRBJ1-2; D remains ambiguous. This CDR3 region has 13 residues. Germline V CDR1 and CDR2: SGHNT, YYREEE (reference sequence). V dropped 3 bases and J dropped 8 bases, with 14 bases sitting between them. The CDR3: CASSSPGPGGYTF. CDR3 sequence (DNA): TGTGCCAGCAGCTCCCCAGGTCCCGGAGGCTACACCTTC.

The V call is TRBV19, the J call TRBJ2-7; 10 positions agree with TRBD2. The CDR3 covers 14 residues. The germline V gene encodes CDR1 LNHDA and CDR2 SQIVND (reference sequence). Trimming cost V 5 bases and J 2 bases; bases outside gene matches: 3. Here the CDR3 DNA reads TGTGCCAGTAGTGTCGGACTAGCGGCCTACGAGCAGTACTTC. Protein sequence: CASSVGLAAYEQYF. Drawing the rest from reference TRBV19 and TRBJ2-7, the complete variable domain is DGGITQSPKYLFRKEGQNVTLSCEQNLNHDAMYWYRQDPGQGLRLIYYSQIVNDFQKGDIAEGYSVSREKKESFPLTVTSAQKNPTAFYLCASSVGLAAYEQYFGPGTRLTVT.

This chain joins TRBV7-2 and TRBJ2-2; TRBD2 agrees at 14 bases. With V trimmed by 1 base and J by 4 bases, 2 bases remained unmatched. This CDR3 comprises 17 residues. CDR1 SGHTA and CDR2 FQGNSA come from the germline V gene. The CDR3 here is CASSLGLAGGGTGELFF. The CDR3 nucleotides read TGTGCCAGCAGCTTAGGACTAGCGGGAGGGGGCACCGGGGAGCTGTTTTTT.

The chain employs TRBV6-4 and TRBJ2-3; D is perhaps TRBD2 (5 bases). The V end was cut by 4 bases, the J end by 4 bases, with 15 bases between. CDR3 length equals 15 residues. CDR1 and CDR2 (germline): MRHNA, SNTAGT. The CDR3 reads CASSVEEGAADTQYF. The CDR3 DNA reads as TGTGCCAGCAGTGTGGAAGAGGGTGCGGCAGATACGCAGTATTTT.

J is TRBJ2-3 and V is TRBV24-1, with 8 bases matching TRBD1. Looked up from germline, CDR1 is KGHDR and CDR2 is SFDVKD. CDR3 size: 16 residues. The V and J ends lost 0 bases and 0 bases, in that order; junction bases with no gene match: 1. For the CDR3, the DNA is TGTGCCACCAGTGATTTGGGACAGGGAAGCACAGATACGCAGTATTTT. Translated: CATSDLGQGSTDTQYF.

The CDR3 is CASSLASPRGDTQYF. The CDR3 DNA follows: TGTGCCAGCAGCTTAGCTAGCCCGAGGGGGGATACGCAGTATTTT. J is TRBJ2-3 and V is TRBV7-2; D may be TRBD1 (6 bases). Trimming removed 0 bases from V and 6 bases from J, with 13 bases in between. The CDR3 length is 15 residues. Germline CDR1 is SGHTA and CDR2 is FQGNSA.

The J gene is TRBJ2-3, the V gene TRBV5-6, with D hard to call. Trimming left V 1 base short and J 2 bases short, with 14 bases between. Germline-derived CDR1 and CDR2 are SGHDT and YYEEEE. The CDR3 extends over 16 amino acids. Here the CDR3 DNA reads TGTGCCAGCAGCTTGAGACAACTCCCTAACACAGATACGCAGTATTTT. Its protein product is CASSLRQLPNTDTQYF.

The rearrangement links TRBV7-8 to TRBJ2-2, with 8 bases fitting TRBD1. There are 18 residues in the CDR3. V lost 1 base to trimming and J lost 2 bases; unmatched junction nucleotides: 9. Germline assignment: CDR1 SGHVS and CDR2 FQNEAQ. The CDR3 reads CASSLVGTGQGNTGELFF. The CDR3 region has the DNA TGTGCCAGCAGCTTAGTTGGGACCGGACAGGGTAACACCGGGGAGCTGTTTTTT. Full variable domain (remainder filled in from reference TRBV7-8 and TRBJ2-2): GAGVSQSPRYKVAKRGQDVALRCDPISGHVSLFWYQQALGQGPEFLTYFQNEAQLDKSGLPSDRFFAERPEGSVSTLKIQRTQQEDSAVYLCASSLVGTGQGNTGELFFGEGSRLTVL.

The sample holds a few counts of this clone. The V and J genes are TRBV10-1 and TRBJ2-1, with TRBD2 identical over 8 bases. CDR1 is WNHNN and CDR2 is SYGVQD in the germline V gene (reference sequence). V was pared by 6 bases and J by 4 bases, with 8 bases of the junction left unmatched. CDR3 length equals 15 residues. Here the CDR3 DNA reads TGCGCCAGCAGCCAAACTAGCGGAGGGTACAATGAGCAGTTCTTC. Translation: CASSQTSGGYNEQFF.

This clone was observed a single time. The chain combines TRBV5-6 with TRBJ2-7, with D uncertain. The CDR3 totals 14 residues. Trimming took 0 bases from V and 5 from J, leaving 12 bases between them. The germline CDR1 and CDR2 sequences are SGHDT and YYEEEE. The CDR3, as DNA: TGTGCCAGCAGCTTGGACGGGTTCCCCGACGAGCAGTACTTC. It encodes CASSLDGFPDEQYF.

CDR3 loop: CASSPTRLDTGELFF. DNA of the CDR3: TGTGCCAGCTCACCGACGAGGTTGGACACCGGGGAGCTGTTTTTT. The gene calls are TRBV18 and TRBJ2-2; D is uncertain. V gave up 3 bases and J gave up 3 bases, with 11 bases separating them. The CDR3 totals 15 residues. Germline-derived CDR1 and CDR2 are KGHSH and LQKENI. Full variable domain (missing parts from reference TRBV18 and TRBJ2-2): NAGVMQNPRHLVRRRGQEARLRCSPMKGHSHVYWYRQLPEEGLKFMVYLQKENIIDESGMPKERFSAEFPKEGPSILRIQQVVRGDSAAYFCASSPTRLDTGELFFGEGSRLTVL.

The chain is built from TRBV6-1 and TRBJ2-5; perhaps TRBD1 as D (5 bases). CDR3 length equals 13 residues. The germline gives CDR1 MNHNS, CDR2 SASEGT. Trimming stripped 0 bases from V and 7 bases from J, with 9 bases between. The CDR3 here is CASSEAGRGTQYF. The DNA for the CDR3 is TGTGCCAGCAGTGAAGCTGGTAGGGGGACCCAGTACTTC.

This rearrangement joins TRBV15 to TRBJ2-7, with 8 bases fitting TRBD1. V was clipped by 2 bases and J by 6 bases; unmatched bases: 9. This CDR3 spans 15 amino acids. CDR1 and CDR2 from the germline V gene are LNHNV and YYDKDF (reference sequence). The CDR3 sequence is CATSRLGQVLCEQYF. CDR3 coding DNA: TGTGCCACCAGCAGATTGGGACAGGTACTCTGCGAGCAGTACTTC.

The J gene is TRBJ2-1, the V gene TRBV5-4; 11 nucleotides agree with TRBD2. J lost 6 bases, V lost 4 bases, and 9 bases had no gene match. Germline V lookup: CDR1 SGHNT, CDR2 YYREEE (reference sequence). The CDR3 length is 16 residues. CDR3: CASSPLSLAGGNEQFF. The CDR3 region has the DNA TGTGCCAGCAGCCCGTTGTCCCTAGCGGGAGGCAATGAGCAGTTCTTC. Variable domain in full (rest from reference TRBV5-4 and TRBJ2-1): ETGVTQSPTHLIKTRGQQVTLRCSSQSGHNTVSWYQQALGQGPQFIFQYYREEENGRGNFPPRFSGLQFPNYSSELNVNALELDDSALYLCASSPLSLAGGNEQFFGPGTRLTVL.

The genes are TRBV5-5 and TRBJ2-3; tentatively, D is TRBD2 (5 bases). The ends were cut back, 0 bases at V and 4 bases at J, with 12 bases in the middle. Germline CDR1 and CDR2: SGHKS and YYEKEE (reference sequence). CDR3 length: 15 amino acids. CDR3 amino acids: CASSLVSSPPDTQYF. CDR3 in DNA: TGTGCCAGCAGCTTGGTCTCTAGCCCTCCAGATACGCAGTATTTT.

The chain is built from TRBV11-2 and TRBJ1-4, with D tentatively TRBD1 (6 bases). The CDR3 has 14 amino acids. Germline-derived CDR1 and CDR2 are SGHAT and FQNNGV. The V end was cut by 6 bases, the J end by 3 bases, with 11 bases between. The CDR3, as DNA: TGTGCCAGCAGGTTGACAGGCTCTAATGAAAAACTGTTTTTT. The encoded protein is CASRLTGSNEKLFF.

The V and J genes are TRBV6-5 and TRBJ1-1; 10 nucleotides align to TRBD1. V lost 4 bases to trimming and J lost 4 bases; unmatched junction nucleotides: 3. This CDR3 is 14 amino acids long. Germline V lookup: CDR1 MNHEY, CDR2 SVGAGI. CDR3 sequence: CASSLGQGGTEAFF. The CDR3 DNA follows: TGTGCCAGCAGTTTAGGACAGGGGGGCACTGAAGCTTTCTTT.

The chain uses TRBV5-1 and TRBJ2-7; 11 positions agree with TRBD2. Germline trimming cut 2 bases from V and 2 bases from J; bases unmatched to any gene: 3. Germline V CDR1 and CDR2: SGHRS, YFSETQ. This CDR3 is 15 amino acids long. The CDR3 DNA sequence: TGCGCCAGCAGCTTTAGCGGGAGGGCCACCTACGAGCAGTACTTC. Its translation is CASSFSGRATYEQYF. The full variable domain, in which reference TRBV5-1 and TRBJ2-7 provide the parts outside the CDR3, is KAGVTQTPRYLIKTRGQQVTLSCSPISGHRSVSWYQQTPGQGLQFLFEYFSETQRNKGNFPGRFSGRQFSNSRSEMNVSTLELGDSALYLCASSFSGRATYEQYFGPGTRLTVT.

The chain joins TRBV18 to TRBJ1-5; 9 nucleotides align to TRBD1. V gave up 0 bases and J gave up 5 bases; unmatched junction bases: 8. This CDR3 contains 17 residues. Looked up from germline, CDR1 is KGHSH and CDR2 is LQKENI. The CDR3 is CASSPPIGQGTYQPQHF. In DNA form, the CDR3 reads TGTGCCAGCTCACCACCGATCGGACAGGGGACGTATCAGCCCCAGCATTTT.

J is TRBJ2-1 and V is TRBV7-6; weak D call: TRBD2 (5 bases). V gave up 1 base and J gave up 2 bases, with 12 bases separating them. There are 16 residues in the CDR3. CDR1 is SGHVS, CDR2 FNYEAQ, per germline. The CDR3 spells CASSLGARGAYNEQFF. DNA of the CDR3: TGTGCCAGCAGCTTAGGAGCCCGGGGAGCCTACAATGAGCAGTTCTTC. The full variable domain, in which reference TRBV7-6 and TRBJ2-1 provide the parts outside the CDR3, is GAGVSQSPRYKVTKRGQDVALRCDPISGHVSLYWYRQALGQGPEFLTYFNYEAQQDKSGLPNDRFSAERPEGSISTLTIQRTEQRDSAMYRCASSLGARGAYNEQFFGPGTRLTVL.

The J gene is TRBJ2-1, the V gene TRBV7-2; TRBD2 agrees at 7 bases. This CDR3 has 17 amino acids. Germline trimming cut 2 bases from V and 0 bases from J; bases unmatched to any gene: 7. From germline, CDR1 is SGHTA and CDR2 FQGNSA. The CDR3 is CASSLLLASGSYNEQFF. CDR3 nucleotides: TGTGCCAGCAGCTTACTACTAGCGAGCGGCTCCTACAATGAGCAGTTCTTC. Complete variable domain (other parts from reference TRBV7-2 and TRBJ2-1): GAGVSQSPSNKVTEKGKDVELRCDPISGHTALYWYRQSLGQGLEFLIYFQGNSAPDKSGLPSDRFSAERTGGSVSTLTIQRTQQEDSAVYLCASSLLLASGSYNEQFFGPGTRLTVL.

V usage is TRBV18 and J usage is TRBJ2-3; TRBD1 matches at 9 bases. CDR3 length: 14 amino acids. Germline CDR1 KGHSH, CDR2 LQKENI. The J segment lost 6 bases and the V segment lost 3 bases, leaving 4 bases of the junction unmatched. CDR3 sequence: CASSPTGGRDTQYF. The CDR3 DNA is TGTGCCAGCTCACCTACAGGGGGCCGGGATACGCAGTATTTT.

The genes are TRBV15 and TRBJ2-1, with a weak D call TRBD1 (6 bases). CDR1 is LNHNV, CDR2 YYDKDF, per germline (reference sequence). V lost 6 bases to trimming and J lost 2 bases, with 14 bases between them. CDR3 length: 15 amino acids. CDR3 sequence reads: CATRQLTGTYNEQFF. In DNA, the CDR3 is TGTGCCACCAGGCAATTGACAGGAACCTACAATGAGCAGTTCTTC.

This rearrangement joins TRBV5-1 to TRBJ2-2; 9 nucleotides line up with TRBD1. Germline V gene sequence: CDR1 SGHRS, CDR2 YFSETQ. With 5 bases clipped from V and 3 bases from J, the junction kept 5 bases outside the gene matches. This CDR3 is 15 amino acids long. The CDR3 DNA follows: TGCGCCAGCAGGGTCGGACAGGGGTACACCGGGGAGCTGTTTTTT. It yields the protein CASRVGQGYTGELFF.

Only a few counts were recorded for this clone. The V and J genes are TRBV18 and TRBJ2-7; 7 bases align to TRBD2. The CDR3 consists of 12 residues. The J segment lost 4 bases and the V segment lost 4 bases, leaving 1 base of the junction unmatched. Germline V lookup: CDR1 KGHSH, CDR2 LQKENI. CDR3 DNA: TGTGCCAGCTCACGGGAGGGATACGAGCAGTACTTC. It codes for CASSREGYEQYF.